This TCR beta chain originates from a study of cytomegalovirus exposure and HLA in healthy donors (dated by TCRdb to about 2017). In terms of the full investigation: The 666 repertoires of the first cohort and the 120 validation repertoires were produced on the same platform, according to a later analysis. The study aimed to test whether cataloging public T cell receptors could reveal signatures of past pathogen exposure. Along with the approximately 600-subject first cohort, a separate validation cohort of some 130 different subjects was used. High-throughput TCR immunosequencing, statistical association of individual TCRs with disease status, and machine learning were combined to predict cytomegalovirus infection status.

The germline ends are 11 bases apart after V is trimmed by 4 bases and J by 1 base. From cysteine to phenylalanine, the CDR3 is 14 amino acids long. The DNA shown is the 42-base CDR3, in frame from base 1. The germline V gene supplies CDR1 MNHNS and CDR2 SASEGT. Note on this clone: Its antigen remains undetermined. Nothing much larger sits one base from this clone, and base qualities are not available.

Broader findings and caveats from the paper: A total of about 180 TCR beta chains were listed by the study as associated with cytomegalovirus. A few of the identified cytomegalovirus-associated TCR beta chains were confirmed in vitro to be specific for cytomegalovirus antigens. All 120 or so repertoires were used to score co-occurrence in the validation cohort in a later analysis, because that analysis had no HLA typing for the cohort. Across donors, most TCR sequences were observed very rarely, whereas some public TCRs were present in many individuals. The authors suggested that the approach could potentially be generalized to other disease states and immunological phenotypes. Cytomegalovirus status was reported to be diagnosed by the classifier with high specificity and sensitivity in both the original and validation cohorts. In a later analysis, TCRs clustered in the first cohort were found to also tend to co-occur in the approximately 120 validation repertoires, with 94% of cluster scores above 0.

The donors were included in the validation cohort of over a hundred subjects, a group kept apart from the approximately 650-subject first cohort. The library was made by the immunoSEQ multiplex PCR assay. In the original analysis: To diagnose cytomegalovirus status from the catalog of TCR beta chain sequences, a statistical classification framework was built. Not all clones reach the TCRdb copy of this immuneACCESS table, which keeps in-frame sequences only. Checked studies attribute under half of the gap to unresolved V genes and leave the rest unexplained. From that table come the V and J calls and clone size; the DNA was used to work out D and trimming. The sample data list 260,000 or so clones, and less than 95% of these were observed just once. In total, the top ten clones hold 2.5% to 3.5% of the sample.

The clonotype comes from a woman aged 30 to 39 in good health and CMV-seronegative. The sequencing input was PBMCs. The rearrangement joined TRBV6-1 to TRBJ2-7, and perhaps TRBD1 as D gene, on 5 matching bases. The CDR3 region reads CASSGQPRSYEQYF. The DNA is as follows: TGTGCCAGCAGTGGACAGCCTCGTTCCTACGAGCAGTACTTC.